This T cell receptor (beta chain) originates from a study of cytomegalovirus exposure and HLA in healthy donors listed by TCRdb under 2017. Broadly, across the study: According to a later analysis, the 120 or so validation repertoires were produced on the same platform as the approximately 610 repertoires of the first cohort. The study was designed to test whether signatures of past pathogen exposure could be identified by cataloging public T cell receptors. A separate validation cohort of approximately 120 different subjects was used in addition to the approximately 670-subject first cohort. To predict cytomegalovirus infection status, the study combined high-throughput TCR immunosequencing, statistical association of individual TCRs with disease status, and machine learning. What the study reported, not specific to this receptor: The authors suggested that the approach could potentially be extended to other disease states and immunological phenotypes. Three of the identified cytomegalovirus-associated TCR beta chains were confirmed in vitro to be specific for cytomegalovirus antigens. While some public TCRs were present in many individuals, most TCR sequences turned up only very rarely across donors. In both the original and validation cohorts, the classifier was reported to diagnose cytomegalovirus status with high specificity and sensitivity. A later analysis lacked HLA typing for the validation cohort, so it scored co-occurrence in that cohort across all 110 or so repertoires. A total of 164 TCR beta chains were listed by the study as associated with cytomegalovirus. Subsequent analysis determined that TCRs grouped into clusters in the first cohort also showed a tendency toward co-occurrence across the 120 or so validation repertoires, and approximately 94% of cluster scores exceeded 0.

Donors formed part of the validation cohort, which comprised 120 or so subjects and was distinct from the first cohort of under 750 subjects. With regard to this clone: The target of this receptor is not known. No qualities accompany the bases; no much larger clone lies one base away.

Libraries were built with the immunoSEQ multiplex PCR assay. Per the source publication's procedure: A statistical classification framework was developed to diagnose cytomegalovirus status using the catalog of TCR beta chain sequences. TCRdb re-hosts the immuneACCESS table, in-frame sequences only. Its copies lack some clones; in the studies checked, an unresolved V gene accounts for under half of them, and the cause for the rest is not known. The D gene and trimming were derived from the DNA, and the V and J assignments and clone size from that table. The table for this sample lists 190,000 or so clones; roughly 80% of them were counted only once. Together, the top ten hold 2.8% of the sample. For CDR1 and CDR2, the germline V gene (reference sequence) lists MNHEY and SMNVEV. V is shortened by 10 bases, J by 7 bases, and the region joining them spans 16 bases. The CDR3 runs 13 amino acids, cysteine and phenylalanine included. Just the 39-base CDR3 DNA is kept, in frame starting at base 1.

The chain links TRBV27 with TRBJ1-4, with TRBD1 as a weak D call on 5 bases. The sequence derives from a young woman in good health and CMV-seropositive. The sequenced material came from PBMCs. The sequence in DNA is TGTGCCATCCGGACAAGGAGAATTGAAAAACTGTTTTTT. Its protein product is CAIRTRRIEKLFF.